The next 23 T cell receptor beta chains were all read from a single sample in a study of T cells in Graves' hyperthyroidism and ophthalmopathy. RNA transcripts yielded amplified TCR beta CDR3 regions. The TCR CDR3 was amplified in a first-round RT-PCR using the HTBI primer set. MiXCR, applied by TCRdb to the multiplex PCR reads, yields one record per CDR3 protein. The table lists approximately 400,000 distinct CDR3 sequences, about 15% of them singletons. The sequencing sample was made of blood. The receptors shown here come from a woman in her sixties or seventies with Graves' hyperthyroidism.

This clonotype was seen at least ten times. The chain uses TRBV20-1 and TRBJ1-2; D might be TRBD1 (6 bases). The germline gives CDR1 DFQATT, CDR2 SNEGSKA (reference sequence). This CDR3 region has 18 residues. The ends were cut back, 3 bases at V and 0 bases at J, with 23 bases in the middle. In DNA form, the CDR3 reads TGCAGTGCTAGGGGTAGGGGGGCCAAGTCGGGACCTAACTATGGCTACACCTTC. Translating gives CSARGRGAKSGPNYGYTF.

The sample holds one count of this clonotype. The chain uses TRBV12-5 and TRBJ2-3; 14 nucleotides agree with TRBD2. CDR1 is LGHNT, CDR2 FRNRAP, per germline. This CDR3 is 18 amino acids long. Trimming removed 3 bases from V and 1 base from J; junction bases left unmatched: 6. The CDR3 reads CASGFGTSGSGGTDTQYF. For the CDR3, the DNA is TGTGCTAGTGGTTTCGGGACTAGCGGGAGTGGGGGCACAGATACGCAGTATTTT.

This clonotype has ten or more counts. The chain couples TRBV11-2 to TRBJ2-1; tentative D call: TRBD2 (6 bases). CDR1 is SGHAT and CDR2 is FQNNGV in the germline V gene. The V gene lost 1 base and the J gene lost 5 bases, with 15 bases spanning the gap. CDR3 length: 16 amino acids. CDR3 protein: CASSLVSGRGHNEQFF. As DNA, the CDR3 is TGTGCCAGCAGCTTAGTTTCTGGGCGGGGCCACAATGAGCAGTTCTTC.

This clonotype was seen repeatedly, ten times or more. This chain uses TRBV30 with TRBJ2-2, with TRBD2 matching 7 bases. V dropped 8 bases and J dropped 1; count of bases not matched to a gene: 10. This CDR3 contains 15 residues. Germline loops: CDR1 GTSNPN, CDR2 SVGIG (reference sequence). For the CDR3, the DNA is TGTGCCGGGACCTCCCGGACTAGGAACACCGGGGAGCTGTTTTTT. Translated: CAGTSRTRNTGELFF.

This clonotype was counted at least ten times. The rearrangement uses TRBV5-1 and TRBJ1-2, with 10 bases matching TRBD1. This CDR3 is 15 amino acids long. J lost 2 bases, V lost 3 bases, and 4 bases had no gene match. In germline, CDR1 is SGHRS, CDR2 YFSETQ. In DNA form, the CDR3 reads TGCGCCAGCAGCTATCGGGGACAGGGGAACTATGGCTACACCTTC. The encoded protein is CASSYRGQGNYGYTF.

The table lists this clonotype with a few counts. This sequence joins TRBV4-1 and TRBJ2-7; weak D call: TRBD1 (5 bases). This CDR3 comprises 19 residues. The germline V gene has CDR1 MGHRA and CDR2 YSYEKL. Trimming removed 2 bases from V and 3 bases from J, with 26 bases in between. CDR3 sequence (DNA): TGCGCCAGCAGCCAACCCAAGAAAATACTTGACGCAGGGAACTACGAGCAGTACTTC. Its protein product is CASSQPKKILDAGNYEQYF.

This sequence joins TRBV4-1 and TRBJ2-7; 7 bases match TRBD1. The germline gives CDR1 MGHRA, CDR2 YSYEKL. The length of the CDR3 is 13 residues. V was pared by 4 bases and J by 5 bases, with 5 bases of the junction left unmatched. In DNA form, the CDR3 reads TGCGCCAGCAGCCCCCGGGACAGCGACGAGCAGTACTTC. The encoded protein is CASSPRDSDEQYF.

On this clonotype itself: One base away lies a much larger clone, so this may be a sequencing read error. The chain recombines TRBV11-3 with TRBJ2-1; maybe TRBD2 (6 bases). Trimming took 3 bases from V and 9 from J, leaving 18 bases between them. CDR1 is SGHNT, CDR2 YENEEA, per germline. The CDR3 is made up of 15 amino acids. The CDR3 region has the DNA TGTGCCAGCAGCTTTTTAGCTAGCGAGAGGGGTGAGCAGTTCTTC. Translated, it gives CASSFLASERGEQFF.

Many counts were recorded for this clonotype. V and J are TRBV6-1 and TRBJ1-2; D remains ambiguous. V was trimmed by 5 bases and J by 8 bases, leaving 15 bases between them. Germline assignment: CDR1 MNHNS and CDR2 SASEGT. The CDR3 totals 13 residues. The chain's CDR3 is CASSFTSRQGYTF. The CDR3 coding sequence is TGTGCCAGCAGTTTTACATCCCGGCAGGGCTACACCTTC.

This clonotype was found a few times. The CDR3 spells CASSSVGGWYEQYF. The CDR3 nucleotides read TGTGCCAGTAGTTCCGTCGGGGGTTGGTACGAGCAGTACTTC. The genes are TRBV19 and TRBJ2-7; D is perhaps TRBD2 (6 bases). The CDR3 consists of 14 residues. The V end was cut by 5 bases, the J end by 4 bases, with 15 bases between. Germline V lookup: CDR1 LNHDA, CDR2 SQIVND (reference sequence).

This clonotype has a count of ten or more. This chain joins TRBV6-1 and TRBJ1-4; 7 bases fit TRBD1. This CDR3 comprises 12 residues. CDR1 is MNHNS, CDR2 SASEGT, per germline. The trim removed 6 bases at V and 7 bases at J, leaving 2 bases unmatched. The DNA for the CDR3 is TGTGCCAGCAGACAGGGGCGTGAAAAACTGTTTTTT. Protein product: CASRQGREKLFF.

This clonotype came up a few times. The chain has TRBV10-2 and TRBJ1-2, with 10 bases that match TRBD1. V lost 4 bases and J lost 3; bases outside the gene matches: 2. Germline V gene data show CDR1 as WSHSY and CDR2 as SAAADI. The CDR3 runs 14 residues. This CDR3 reads CASSGTGGYYGYTF. The CDR3 DNA sequence: TGCGCCAGCAGTGGGACAGGGGGATACTATGGCTACACCTTC.

This clonotype showed up many times. The J gene is TRBJ1-2, the V gene TRBV2; 8 bases line up with TRBD1. The CDR3 length is 12 residues. CDR1 and CDR2 from the germline V gene are SNHLY and FYNNEI. The junction had 8 bases not matched to a gene; V was cut back by 7 bases and J by 10 bases. The CDR3 reads CASTSDREAYTF. CDR3 coding DNA: TGTGCCAGCACCTCGGACAGGGAGGCCTACACCTTC. The variable domain in full, completed from reference TRBV2 and TRBJ1-2, reads EPEVTQTPSHQVTQMGQEVILRCVPISNHLYFYWYRQILGQKVEFLVSFYNNEISEKSEIFDDQFSVERPDGSNFTLKIRSTKLEDSAMYFCASTSDREAYTFGSGTRLTVV.

The chain recombines TRBV6-1 with TRBJ1-2, with 8 bases aligning to TRBD1. This CDR3 comprises 16 residues. The ends lost 4 bases at V and 4 bases at J; junction bases unmatched: 11. Germline lookup yields CDR1 MNHNS and CDR2 SASEGT. The CDR3 loop is CASSAAGGNARYGYTF. CDR3 bases: TGTGCCAGCAGTGCAGCAGGGGGCAATGCCCGCTATGGCTACACCTTC.

This clonotype was recorded many times. This chain links TRBV14 with TRBJ2-5, with 8 bases aligning to TRBD1. Unmatched junction bases numbered 10, after V lost 2 bases and J lost 5 bases. The CDR3 contains 16 residues. Germline lookup yields CDR1 SGHDN and CDR2 FVKESK. CDR3: CASSQLWGQAPETQYF. The CDR3 nucleotides read TGTGCCAGCAGCCAATTGTGGGGACAGGCTCCGGAGACCCAGTACTTC. The full variable domain, rest sourced from reference TRBV14 and TRBJ2-5, is EAGVTQFPSHSVIEKGQTVTLRCDPISGHDNLYWYRRVMGKEIKFLLHFVKESKQDESGMPNNRFLAERTGGTYSTLKVQPAELEDSGVYFCASSQLWGQAPETQYFGPGTRLLVL.

This clonotype was detected ten times or more. The CDR3 sequence: CASSFNREAFF. In nucleotides, the CDR3 is TGTGCCAGCAGTTTCAACAGGGAAGCTTTCTTT. The chain couples TRBV27 to TRBJ1-1, with a weak D call TRBD1 (5 bases). The CDR3 runs 11 residues. Between the trimmed V and J ends, which lost 3 bases and 8 bases, there was a span of 7 bases. Germline-derived CDR1 and CDR2 are MNHEY and SMNVEV (reference sequence).

This clonotype has a handful of counts. The chain employs TRBV5-1 and TRBJ2-3; 11 nucleotides align to TRBD2. The V gene end was trimmed by 3 bases and the J gene end by 4 bases; junction bases not matched to a gene: 10. Germline V gene data show CDR1 as SGHRS and CDR2 as YFSETQ. The CDR3 runs 17 residues. CDR3 in amino acids: CASSWRTSGLSADTQYF. Written as DNA, the CDR3 is TGCGCCAGCAGCTGGAGGACTAGCGGGCTATCTGCAGATACGCAGTATTTT.

This clonotype appeared many times. V and J are TRBV12-3 or TRBV12-4 and TRBJ2-1; possibly TRBD2 for D (9 bases). The V end lost 9 bases, the J end lost 8 bases, and 20 bases lay between the germline ends. The CDR3 covers 14 residues. The CDR3 sequence is CASTGTSRGHEQFF. The CDR3 region has the DNA TGTGCCAGTACCGGGACTAGCAGGGGGCATGAGCAGTTCTTC.

The rearrangement uses TRBV30 and TRBJ2-7, with 8 bases matching TRBD2. The length of the CDR3 is 15 residues. Germline trimming cut 3 bases from V and 3 bases from J; bases unmatched to any gene: 10. Germline V gene data show CDR1 as GTSNPN and CDR2 as SVGIG (reference sequence). CDR3: CAWRRAREAVYEQYF. DNA of the CDR3: TGTGCCTGGAGGCGTGCGCGGGAGGCGGTCTACGAGCAGTACTTC.

The V and J genes are TRBV4-3 and TRBJ1-1, with TRBD1 identical over 7 bases. The junction had 5 bases not matched to a gene; V was cut back by 3 bases and J by 4 bases. CDR3 length equals 14 residues. CDR1 is LGHNA, CDR2 YSLEER, per germline. CDR3 in DNA: TGCGCCAGCAGCCAGACAGGGTTCGCCACTGAAGCTTTCTTT. Translating it yields CASSQTGFATEAFF.

The chain combines TRBV6-1 with TRBJ2-7, with TRBD2 matching over 7 bases. Germline CDR1 is MNHNS and CDR2 is SASEGT. The CDR3 covers 13 residues. V dropped 6 bases and J dropped 6; count of bases not matched to a gene: 8. The CDR3 sequence is CASRPTSSGEQYF. Written as DNA, the CDR3 is TGTGCCAGCAGGCCGACTAGCTCCGGCGAGCAGTACTTC.

The CDR3 region is CASSLAPGLNNEQFF. As DNA, the CDR3 is TGTGCCAGCAGCTTAGCGCCGGGGTTAAACAATGAGCAGTTCTTC. The chain combines TRBV7-9 with TRBJ2-1; TRBD2 might be the D (5 bases). The CDR3 length is 15 residues. V was trimmed by 0 bases and J by 5 bases, leaving 11 bases between them. Germline-derived CDR1 and CDR2 are SEHNR and FQNEAQ (reference sequence).

This clonotype was recorded many times. The V call is TRBV6-4, the J call TRBJ2-7; D unclear. This CDR3 region has 15 residues. Germline V gene sequence: CDR1 MRHNA, CDR2 SNTAGT. The V and J ends lost 0 bases and 0 bases respectively, with 9 bases between them. The CDR3 nucleotides are TGTGCCAGCAGTGACTCGGACCCCAGCTCCTACGAGCAGTACTTC. Its protein product is CASSDSDPSSYEQYF.